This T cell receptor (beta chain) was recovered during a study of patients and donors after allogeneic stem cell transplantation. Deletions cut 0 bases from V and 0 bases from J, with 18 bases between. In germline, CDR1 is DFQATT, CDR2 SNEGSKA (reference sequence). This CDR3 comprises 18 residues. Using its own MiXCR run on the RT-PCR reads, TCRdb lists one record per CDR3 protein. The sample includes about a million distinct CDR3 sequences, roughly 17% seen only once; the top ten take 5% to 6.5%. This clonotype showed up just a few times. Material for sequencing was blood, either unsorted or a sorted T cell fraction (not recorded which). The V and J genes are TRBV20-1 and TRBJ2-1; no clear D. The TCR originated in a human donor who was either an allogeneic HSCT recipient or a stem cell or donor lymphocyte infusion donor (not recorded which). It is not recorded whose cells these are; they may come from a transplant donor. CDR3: CSARDHLRRTSSYNEQFF. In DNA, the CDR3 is TGCAGTGCTAGAGATCATCTGAGAAGAACGAGCTCCTACAATGAGCAGTTCTTC.